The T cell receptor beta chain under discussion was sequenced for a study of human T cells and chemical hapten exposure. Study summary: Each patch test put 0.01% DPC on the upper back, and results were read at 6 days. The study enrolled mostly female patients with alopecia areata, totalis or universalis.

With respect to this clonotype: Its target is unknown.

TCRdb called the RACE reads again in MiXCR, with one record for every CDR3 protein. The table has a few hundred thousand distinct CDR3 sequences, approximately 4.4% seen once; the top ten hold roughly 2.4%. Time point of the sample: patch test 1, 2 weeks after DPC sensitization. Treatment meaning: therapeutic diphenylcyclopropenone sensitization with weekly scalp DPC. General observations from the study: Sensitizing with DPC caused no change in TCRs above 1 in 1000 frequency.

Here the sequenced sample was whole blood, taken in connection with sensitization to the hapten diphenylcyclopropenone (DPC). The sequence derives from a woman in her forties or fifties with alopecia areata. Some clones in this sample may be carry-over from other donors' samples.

The CDR3 bases are TGTGCCAGCAGCTTAAACGGGGTCACAGATACGCAGTATTTT. It specifies CASSLNGVTDTQYF. The V and J genes are TRBV7-2 and TRBJ2-3; a weak D match, TRBD2 (5 bases). The germline gives CDR1 SGHTA, CDR2 FQGNSA. Trimming shortened V by 2 bases and J by 2 bases, and 8 bases separated the two germline ends. CDR3 length: 14 residues.